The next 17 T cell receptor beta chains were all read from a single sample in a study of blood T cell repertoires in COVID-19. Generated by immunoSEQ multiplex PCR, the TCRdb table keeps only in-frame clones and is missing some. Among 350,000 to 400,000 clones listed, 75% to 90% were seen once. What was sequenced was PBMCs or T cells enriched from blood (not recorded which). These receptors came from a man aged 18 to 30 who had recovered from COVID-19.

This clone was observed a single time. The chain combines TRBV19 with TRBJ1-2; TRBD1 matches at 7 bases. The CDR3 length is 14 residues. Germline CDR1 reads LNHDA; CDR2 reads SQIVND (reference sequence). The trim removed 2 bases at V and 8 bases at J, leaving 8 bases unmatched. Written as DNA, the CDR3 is TGTGCCAGTAGTATAACCGACAGGGCGCGAGGCTACACCTTC. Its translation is CASSITDRARGYTF. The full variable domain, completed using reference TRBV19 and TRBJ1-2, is DGGITQSPKYLFRKEGQNVTLSCEQNLNHDAMYWYRQDPGQGLRLIYYSQIVNDFQKGDIAEGYSVSREKKESFPLTVTSAQKNPTAFYLCASSITDRARGYTFGSGTRLTVV.

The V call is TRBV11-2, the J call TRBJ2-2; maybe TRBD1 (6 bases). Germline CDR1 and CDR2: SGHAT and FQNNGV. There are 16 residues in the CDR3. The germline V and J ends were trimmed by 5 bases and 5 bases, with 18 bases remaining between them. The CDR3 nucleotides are TGTGCCAGCAGCCTAACAGGGCCCCCGGGGACCGGGGAGCTGTTTTTT. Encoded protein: CASSLTGPPGTGELFF.

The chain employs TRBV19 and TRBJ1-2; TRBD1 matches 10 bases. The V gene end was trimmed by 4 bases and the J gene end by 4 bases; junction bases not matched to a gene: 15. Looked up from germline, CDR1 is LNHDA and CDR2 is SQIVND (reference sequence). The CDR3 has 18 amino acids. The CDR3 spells CASSKPGTGANLIYGYTF. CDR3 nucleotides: TGTGCCAGTAGTAAACCCGGGACAGGGGCTAATCTTATCTATGGCTACACCTTC.

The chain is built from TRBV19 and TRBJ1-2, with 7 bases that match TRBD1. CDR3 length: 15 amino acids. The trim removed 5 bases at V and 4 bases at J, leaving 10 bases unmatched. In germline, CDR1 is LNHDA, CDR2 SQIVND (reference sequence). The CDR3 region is CASSLSRGTVYGYTF. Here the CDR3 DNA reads TGTGCCAGTAGTCTAAGTCGGGGGACAGTCTATGGCTACACCTTC.

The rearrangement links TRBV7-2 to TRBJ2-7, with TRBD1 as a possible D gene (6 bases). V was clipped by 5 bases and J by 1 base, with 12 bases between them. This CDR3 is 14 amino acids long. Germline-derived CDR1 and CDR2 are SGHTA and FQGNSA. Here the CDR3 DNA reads TGTGCCAGCAGCCGGACAACAGGGTCCTACGAGCAGTACTTC. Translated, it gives CASSRTTGSYEQYF.

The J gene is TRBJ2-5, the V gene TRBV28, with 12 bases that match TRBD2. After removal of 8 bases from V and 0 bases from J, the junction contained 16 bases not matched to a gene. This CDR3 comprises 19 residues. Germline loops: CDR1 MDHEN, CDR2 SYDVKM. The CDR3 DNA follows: TGTGCCAGCGGATCTAGCGGGAGGGCCGTTCCCCCGTACCAAGAGACCCAGTACTTC. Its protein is CASGSSGRAVPPYQETQYF. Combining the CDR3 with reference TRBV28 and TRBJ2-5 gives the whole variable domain DVKVTQSSRYLVKRTGEKVFLECVQDMDHENMFWYRQDPGLGLRLIYFSYDVKMKEKGDIPEGYSVSREKKERFSLILESASTNQTSMYLCASGSSGRAVPPYQETQYFGPGTRLLVL.

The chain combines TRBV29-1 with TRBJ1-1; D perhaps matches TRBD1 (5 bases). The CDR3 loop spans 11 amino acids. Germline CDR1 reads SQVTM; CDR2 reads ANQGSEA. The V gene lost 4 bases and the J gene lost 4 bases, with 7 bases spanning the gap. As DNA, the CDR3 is TGCAGCGTTGCTCAGGGCACTGAAGCTTTCTTT. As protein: CSVAQGTEAFF.

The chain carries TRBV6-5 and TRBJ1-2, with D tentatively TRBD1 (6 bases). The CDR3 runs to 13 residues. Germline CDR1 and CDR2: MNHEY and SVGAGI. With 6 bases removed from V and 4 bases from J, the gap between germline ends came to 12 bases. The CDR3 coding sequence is TGTGCCAGCAGCAAACAGGGTGGCTATGGCTACACCTTC. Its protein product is CASSKQGGYGYTF.

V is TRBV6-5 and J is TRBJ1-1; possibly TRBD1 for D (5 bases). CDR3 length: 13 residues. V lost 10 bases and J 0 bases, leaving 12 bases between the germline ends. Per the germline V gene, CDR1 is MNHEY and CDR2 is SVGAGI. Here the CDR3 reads CATGGPLNTEAFF. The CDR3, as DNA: TGTGCCACCGGGGGACCTCTGAACACTGAAGCTTTCTTT.

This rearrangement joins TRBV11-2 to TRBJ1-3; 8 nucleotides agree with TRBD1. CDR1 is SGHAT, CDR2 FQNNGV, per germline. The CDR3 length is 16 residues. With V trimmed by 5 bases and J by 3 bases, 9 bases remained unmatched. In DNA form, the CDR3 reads TGTGCCAGCAGCCCCCTGGACAGGGAGGGTGGAAACACCATATATTTT. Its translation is CASSPLDREGGNTIYF.

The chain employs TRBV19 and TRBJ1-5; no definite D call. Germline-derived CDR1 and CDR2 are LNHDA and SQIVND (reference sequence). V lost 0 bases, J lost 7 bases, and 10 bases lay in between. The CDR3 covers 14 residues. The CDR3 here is CASSIESDGQPQHF. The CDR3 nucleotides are TGTGCCAGTAGTATAGAGTCCGACGGGCAGCCCCAGCATTTT.

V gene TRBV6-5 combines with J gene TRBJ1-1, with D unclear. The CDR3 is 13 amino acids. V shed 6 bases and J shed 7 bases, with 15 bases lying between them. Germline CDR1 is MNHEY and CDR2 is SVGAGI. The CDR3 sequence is CASSPHGVGEAFF. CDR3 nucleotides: TGTGCCAGCAGCCCCCACGGGGTTGGTGAAGCTTTCTTT.

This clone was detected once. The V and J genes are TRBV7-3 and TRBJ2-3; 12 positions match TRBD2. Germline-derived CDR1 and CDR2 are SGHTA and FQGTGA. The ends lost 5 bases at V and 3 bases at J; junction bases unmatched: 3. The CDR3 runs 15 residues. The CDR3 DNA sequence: TGTGCCAGCAGCCCTAGCGGGGGGGCAACAGATACGCAGTATTTT. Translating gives CASSPSGGATDTQYF.

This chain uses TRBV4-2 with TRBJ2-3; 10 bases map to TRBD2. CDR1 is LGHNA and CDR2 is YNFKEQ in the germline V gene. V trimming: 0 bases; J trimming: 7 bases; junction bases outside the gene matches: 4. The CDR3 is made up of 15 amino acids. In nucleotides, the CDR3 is TGTGCCAGCAGCCAAGATTTTAGCGGGGGGAATACGCAGTATTTT. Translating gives CASSQDFSGGNTQYF.

CDR3 DNA sequence: TGTGCCAGCAGCCAAGATGGGAGTAAGAACACTGAAGCTTTCTTT. It is translated as CASSQDGSKNTEAFF. This chain uses TRBV3-1 (or the pseudogene TRBV3-2) with TRBJ1-1; D not certain. The germline V and J ends were trimmed by 0 bases and 1 base, with 9 bases remaining between them. The germline CDR1 and CDR2 sequences are LGHDT and YNNKEL (reference sequence). The CDR3 sequence is 15 residues long.

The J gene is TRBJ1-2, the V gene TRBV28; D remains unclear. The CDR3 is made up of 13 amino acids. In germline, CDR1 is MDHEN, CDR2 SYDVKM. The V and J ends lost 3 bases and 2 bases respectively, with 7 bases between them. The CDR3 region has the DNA TGTGCCAGCAGTTTGGAGGGCAACTATGGCTACACCTTC. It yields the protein CASSLEGNYGYTF.

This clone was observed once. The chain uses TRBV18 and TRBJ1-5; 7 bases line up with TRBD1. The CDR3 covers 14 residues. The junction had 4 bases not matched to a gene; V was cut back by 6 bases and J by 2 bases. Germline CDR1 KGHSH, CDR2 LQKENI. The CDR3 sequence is CASSRDRGNQPQHF. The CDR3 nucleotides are TGTGCCAGCTCCCGCGACAGGGGCAATCAGCCCCAGCATTTT.